Here is one TCR beta chain with its context. Its antigen is undetermined. H&E slides confirmed each diagnosis, reviewed by two pathologists independently. These data belong to a study of immune evolution from preneoplasia to lung adenocarcinoma. Looked up from germline, CDR1 is SGHTA and CDR2 is FQGNSA. This CDR3 is built from 15 residues. V was pared by 5 bases and J by 6 bases, with 8 bases of the junction left unmatched. Study-wide results and limits: Normal lung had highest clonality; later lesions appeared denser, more diverse.

Clones were read by immunoSEQ multiplex PCR, and TCRdb kept only the in-frame ones, dropping some. The profile shows around 5,400 clones, around 69% of them singletons. The receptor comes from a person of 80 years or more with lung adenocarcinoma. The sequenced sample was FFPE adjacent normal lung tissue. This chain joins TRBV7-2 and TRBJ1-4; the match to TRBD1 covers 8 bases. The CDR3 reads CASSPGQGGYEKLFF. For the CDR3, the DNA is TGTGCCAGCAGCCCAGGACAGGGAGGTTATGAAAAACTGTTTTTT.